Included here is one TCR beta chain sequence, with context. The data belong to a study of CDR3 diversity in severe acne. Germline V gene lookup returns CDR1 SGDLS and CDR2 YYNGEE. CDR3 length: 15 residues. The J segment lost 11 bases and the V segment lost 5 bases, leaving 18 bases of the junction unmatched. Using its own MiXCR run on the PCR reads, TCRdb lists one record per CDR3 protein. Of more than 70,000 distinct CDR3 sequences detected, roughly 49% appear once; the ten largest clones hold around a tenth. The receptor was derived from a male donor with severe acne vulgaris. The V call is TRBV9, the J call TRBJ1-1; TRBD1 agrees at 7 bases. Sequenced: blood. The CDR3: CASSSDDREFGRAFF. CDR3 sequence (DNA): TGTGCCAGCAGTTCGGACGACAGGGAGTTTGGTAGGGCTTTCTTT.